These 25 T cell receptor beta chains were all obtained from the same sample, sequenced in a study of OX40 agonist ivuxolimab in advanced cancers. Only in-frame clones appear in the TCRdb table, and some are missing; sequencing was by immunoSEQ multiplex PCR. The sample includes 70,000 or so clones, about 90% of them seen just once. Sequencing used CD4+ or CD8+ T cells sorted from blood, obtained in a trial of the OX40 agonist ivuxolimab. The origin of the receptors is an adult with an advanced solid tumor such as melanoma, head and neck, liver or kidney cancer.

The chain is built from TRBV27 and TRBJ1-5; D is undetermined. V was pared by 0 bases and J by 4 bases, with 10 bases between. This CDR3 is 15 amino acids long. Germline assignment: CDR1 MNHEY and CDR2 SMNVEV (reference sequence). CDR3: CASSLSGRINQPQHF. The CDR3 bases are TGTGCCAGCAGTTTATCGGGCAGGATAAATCAGCCCCAGCATTTT.

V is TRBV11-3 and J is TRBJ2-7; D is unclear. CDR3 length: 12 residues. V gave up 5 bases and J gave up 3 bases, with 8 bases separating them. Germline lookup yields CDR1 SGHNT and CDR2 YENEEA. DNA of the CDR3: TGTGCCAGCAGCCCCGCCGACTACGAGCAGTACTTC. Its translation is CASSPADYEQYF. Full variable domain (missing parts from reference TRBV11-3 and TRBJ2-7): EAGVVQSPRYKIIEKKQPVAFWCNPISGHNTLYWYLQNLGQGPELLIRYENEEAVDDSQLPKDRFSAERLKGVDSTLKIQPAELGDSAVYLCASSPADYEQYFGPGTRLTVT.

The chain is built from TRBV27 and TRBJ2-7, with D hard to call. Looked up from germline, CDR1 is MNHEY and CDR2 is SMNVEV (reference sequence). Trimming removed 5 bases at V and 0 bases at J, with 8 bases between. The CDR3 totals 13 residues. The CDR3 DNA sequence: TGTGCCAGCAGTCGCGCGGACTCCTACGAGCAGTACTTC. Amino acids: CASSRADSYEQYF.

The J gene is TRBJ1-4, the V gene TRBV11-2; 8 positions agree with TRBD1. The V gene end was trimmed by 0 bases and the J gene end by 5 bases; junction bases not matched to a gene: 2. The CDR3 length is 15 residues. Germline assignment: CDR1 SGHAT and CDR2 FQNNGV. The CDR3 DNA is TGTGCCAGCAGCTTAGAGGGACAGGAGAATGAAAAACTGTTTTTT. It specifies CASSLEGQENEKLFF. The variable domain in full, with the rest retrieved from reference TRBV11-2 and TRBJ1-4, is EAGVAQSPRYKIIEKRQSVAFWCNPISGHATLYWYQQILGQGPKLLIQFQNNGVVDDSQLPKDRFSAERLKGVDSTLKIQPAKLEDSAVYLCASSLEGQENEKLFFGSGTQLSVL.

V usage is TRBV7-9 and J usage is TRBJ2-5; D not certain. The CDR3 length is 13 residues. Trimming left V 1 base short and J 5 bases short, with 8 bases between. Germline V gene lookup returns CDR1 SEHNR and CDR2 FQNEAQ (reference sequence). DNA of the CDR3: TGTGCCAGCAGCTTAGGAGGATCGGAGACCCAGTACTTC. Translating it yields CASSLGGSETQYF.

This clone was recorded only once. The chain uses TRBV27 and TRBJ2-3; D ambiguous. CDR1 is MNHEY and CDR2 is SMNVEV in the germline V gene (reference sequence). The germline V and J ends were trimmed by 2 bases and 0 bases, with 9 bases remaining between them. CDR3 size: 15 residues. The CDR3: CASSLQRSSTDTQYF. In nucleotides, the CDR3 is TGTGCCAGCAGTTTACAGAGGAGTAGCACAGATACGCAGTATTTT.

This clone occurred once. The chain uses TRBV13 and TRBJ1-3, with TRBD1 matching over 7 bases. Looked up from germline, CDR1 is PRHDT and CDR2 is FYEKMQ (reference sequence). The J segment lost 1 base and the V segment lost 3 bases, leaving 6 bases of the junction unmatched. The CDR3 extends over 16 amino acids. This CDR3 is CASSFGTEESGNTIYF. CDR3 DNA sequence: TGTGCCAGCAGCTTTGGGACAGAAGAGTCTGGAAACACCATATATTTT. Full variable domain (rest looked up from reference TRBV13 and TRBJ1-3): AAGVIQSPRHLIKEKRETATLKCYPIPRHDTVYWYQQGPGQDPQFLISFYEKMQSDKGSIPDRFSAQQFSDYHSELNMSSLELGDSALYFCASSFGTEESGNTIYFGEGSWLTVV.

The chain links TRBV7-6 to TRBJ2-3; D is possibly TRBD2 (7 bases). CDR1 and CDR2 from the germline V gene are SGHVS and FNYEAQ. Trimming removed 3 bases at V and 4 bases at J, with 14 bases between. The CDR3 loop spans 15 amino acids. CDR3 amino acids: CASSFGEGVADTQYF. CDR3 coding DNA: TGTGCCAGCAGCTTTGGGGAGGGGGTCGCAGATACGCAGTATTTT.

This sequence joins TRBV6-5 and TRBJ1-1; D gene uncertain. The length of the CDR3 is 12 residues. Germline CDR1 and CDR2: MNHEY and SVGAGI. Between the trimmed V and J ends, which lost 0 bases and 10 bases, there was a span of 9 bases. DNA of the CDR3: TGTGCCAGCAGTTACTCCCAGAGGCGAGCTTTCTTT. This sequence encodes CASSYSQRRAFF.

In DNA, the CDR3 is TGTGCCAGCAGCCTGGACAGAACCTACGAGCAGTACTTC. Protein: CASSLDRTYEQYF. The rearrangement links TRBV7-8 to TRBJ2-7, with D tentatively TRBD1 (6 bases). This CDR3 has 13 residues. Germline loops: CDR1 SGHVS, CDR2 FQNEAQ. Deletions cut 5 bases from V and 2 bases from J, with 10 bases between.

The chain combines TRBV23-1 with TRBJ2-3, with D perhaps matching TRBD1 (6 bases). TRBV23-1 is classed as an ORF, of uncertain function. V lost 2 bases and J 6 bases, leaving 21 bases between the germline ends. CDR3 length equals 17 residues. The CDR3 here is CASSQRLPLGAGDTQYF. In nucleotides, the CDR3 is TGCGCCAGCAGTCAACGCCTTCCTTTGGGGGCGGGTGATACGCAGTATTTT.

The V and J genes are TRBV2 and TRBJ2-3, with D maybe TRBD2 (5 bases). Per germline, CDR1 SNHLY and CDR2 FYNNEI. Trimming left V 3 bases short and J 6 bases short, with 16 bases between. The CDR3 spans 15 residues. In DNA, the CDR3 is TGTGCCAGCAGTGACTCGGGGATAGAATCCGATACGCAGTATTTT. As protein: CASSDSGIESDTQYF.

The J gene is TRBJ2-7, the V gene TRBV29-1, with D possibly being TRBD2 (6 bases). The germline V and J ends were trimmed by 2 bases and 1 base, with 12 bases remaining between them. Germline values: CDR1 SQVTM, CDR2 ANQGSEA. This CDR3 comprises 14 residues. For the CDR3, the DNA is TGCAGCGTTGAAACCTCCCGGGAGTCCTACGAGCAGTACTTC. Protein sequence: CSVETSRESYEQYF.

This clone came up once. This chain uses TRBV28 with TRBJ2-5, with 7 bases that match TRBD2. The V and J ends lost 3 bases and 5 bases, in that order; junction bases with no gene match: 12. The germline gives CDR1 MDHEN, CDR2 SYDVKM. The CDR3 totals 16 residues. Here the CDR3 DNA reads TGTGCCAGCAGTTTGGCGCTAGCGGAGCCATTGGAGACCCAGTACTTC. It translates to CASSLALAEPLETQYF.

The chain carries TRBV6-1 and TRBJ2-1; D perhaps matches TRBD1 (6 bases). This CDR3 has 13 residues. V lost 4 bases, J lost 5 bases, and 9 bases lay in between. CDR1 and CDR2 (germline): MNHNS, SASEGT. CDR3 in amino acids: CASSADSHNEQFF. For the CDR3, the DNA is TGTGCCAGCAGTGCGGACAGCCACAATGAGCAGTTCTTC.

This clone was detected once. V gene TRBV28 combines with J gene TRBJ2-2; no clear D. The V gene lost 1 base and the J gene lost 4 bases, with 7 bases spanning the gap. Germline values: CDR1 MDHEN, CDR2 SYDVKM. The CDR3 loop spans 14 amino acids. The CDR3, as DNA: TGTGCCAGCAGTTTATTGGGTCCCACCGGGGAGCTGTTTTTT. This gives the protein CASSLLGPTGELFF.

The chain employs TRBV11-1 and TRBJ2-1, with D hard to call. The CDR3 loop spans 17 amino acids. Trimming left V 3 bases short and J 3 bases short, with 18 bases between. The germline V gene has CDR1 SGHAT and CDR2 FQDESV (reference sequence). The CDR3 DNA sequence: TGTGCCAGCAGCTTCAGCCAAACGGTTGGGATCTACAATGAGCAGTTCTTC. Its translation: CASSFSQTVGIYNEQFF.

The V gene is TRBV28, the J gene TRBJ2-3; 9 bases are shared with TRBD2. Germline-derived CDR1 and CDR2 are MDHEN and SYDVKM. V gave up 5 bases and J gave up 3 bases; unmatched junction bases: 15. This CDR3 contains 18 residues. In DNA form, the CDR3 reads TGTGCCAGCAGTCCCCGATTTGGCGGGAGGGCCTGGACAGATACGCAGTATTTT. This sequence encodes CASSPRFGGRAWTDTQYF.

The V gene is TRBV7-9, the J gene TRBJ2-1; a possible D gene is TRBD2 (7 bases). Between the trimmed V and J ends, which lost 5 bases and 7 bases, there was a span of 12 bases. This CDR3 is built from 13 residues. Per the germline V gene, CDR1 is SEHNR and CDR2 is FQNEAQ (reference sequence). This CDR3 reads CASSPGGANEQFF. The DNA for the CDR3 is TGTGCCAGCAGCCCTGGGGGGGCTAATGAGCAGTTCTTC.

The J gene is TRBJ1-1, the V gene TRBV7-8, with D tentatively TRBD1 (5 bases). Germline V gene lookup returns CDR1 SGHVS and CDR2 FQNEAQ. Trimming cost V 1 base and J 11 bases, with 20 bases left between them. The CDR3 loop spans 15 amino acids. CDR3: CASSLGPGRDPRAFF. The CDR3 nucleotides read TGTGCCAGCAGCTTAGGACCAGGGAGGGATCCGAGGGCTTTCTTT.

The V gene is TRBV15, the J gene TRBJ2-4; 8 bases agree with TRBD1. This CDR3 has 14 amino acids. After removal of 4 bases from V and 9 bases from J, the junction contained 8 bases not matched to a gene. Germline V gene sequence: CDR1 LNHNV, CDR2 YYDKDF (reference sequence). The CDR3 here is CATSMTGEEGIQYF. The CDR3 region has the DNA TGTGCCACCAGCATGACAGGGGAAGAGGGCATTCAGTACTTC.

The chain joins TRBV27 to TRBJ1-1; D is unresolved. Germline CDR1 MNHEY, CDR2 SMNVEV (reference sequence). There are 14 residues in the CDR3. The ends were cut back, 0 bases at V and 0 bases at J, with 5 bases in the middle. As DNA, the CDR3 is TGTGCCAGCAGTTTATCCGGGCTGAACACTGAAGCTTTCTTT. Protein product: CASSLSGLNTEAFF.

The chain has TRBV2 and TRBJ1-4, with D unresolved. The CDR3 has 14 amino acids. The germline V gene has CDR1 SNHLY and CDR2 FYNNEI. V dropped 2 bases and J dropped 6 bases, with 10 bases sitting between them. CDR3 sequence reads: CASSEWQMDEKLFF. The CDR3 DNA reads TGTGCCAGCAGTGAATGGCAGATGGATGAAAAACTGTTTTTT.

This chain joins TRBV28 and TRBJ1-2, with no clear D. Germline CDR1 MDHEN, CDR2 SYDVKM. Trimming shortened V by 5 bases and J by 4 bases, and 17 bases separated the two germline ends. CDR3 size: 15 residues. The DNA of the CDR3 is TGTGCCAGCAGTCCCGGGTTATTGGTGGGCTATGGCTACACCTTC. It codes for CASSPGLLVGYGYTF.

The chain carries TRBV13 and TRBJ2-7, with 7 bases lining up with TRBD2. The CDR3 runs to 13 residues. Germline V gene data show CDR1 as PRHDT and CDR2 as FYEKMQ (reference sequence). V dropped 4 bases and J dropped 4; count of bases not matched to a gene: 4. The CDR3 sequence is CASSWGGRYEQYF. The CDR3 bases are TGTGCCAGCAGCTGGGGGGGTAGGTACGAGCAGTACTTC.